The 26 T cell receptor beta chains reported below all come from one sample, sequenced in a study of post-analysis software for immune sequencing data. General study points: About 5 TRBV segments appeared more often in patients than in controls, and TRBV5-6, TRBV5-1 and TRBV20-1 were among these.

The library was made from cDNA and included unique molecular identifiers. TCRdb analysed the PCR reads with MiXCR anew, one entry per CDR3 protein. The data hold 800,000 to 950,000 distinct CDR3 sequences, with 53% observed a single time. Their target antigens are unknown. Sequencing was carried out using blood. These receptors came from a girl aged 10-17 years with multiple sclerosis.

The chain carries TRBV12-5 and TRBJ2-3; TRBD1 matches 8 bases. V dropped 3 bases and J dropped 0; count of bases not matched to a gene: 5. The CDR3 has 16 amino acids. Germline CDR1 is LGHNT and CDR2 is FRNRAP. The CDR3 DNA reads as TGTGCTAGTGGTTTCTGGACAGGGTTCAGCACAGATACGCAGTATTTT. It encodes CASGFWTGFSTDTQYF.

The CDR3 nucleotides are TGCAGTGCTAGGGCTAGCGGGGAGGGTGATACGCAGTATTTT. This sequence encodes CSARASGEGDTQYF. The genes are TRBV20-1 and TRBJ2-3, with 9 nucleotides matching TRBD2. Germline V lookup: CDR1 DFQATT, CDR2 SNEGSKA (reference sequence). This CDR3 region has 14 residues. The trim removed 3 bases at V and 6 bases at J, leaving 7 bases unmatched.

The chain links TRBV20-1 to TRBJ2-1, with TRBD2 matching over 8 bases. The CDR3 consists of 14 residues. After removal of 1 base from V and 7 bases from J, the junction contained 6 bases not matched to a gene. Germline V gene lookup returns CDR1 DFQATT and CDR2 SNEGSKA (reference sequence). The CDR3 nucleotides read TGCAGTGCTAGAGGGGGACTAGGCGAAAATGAGCAGTTCTTC. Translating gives CSARGGLGENEQFF.

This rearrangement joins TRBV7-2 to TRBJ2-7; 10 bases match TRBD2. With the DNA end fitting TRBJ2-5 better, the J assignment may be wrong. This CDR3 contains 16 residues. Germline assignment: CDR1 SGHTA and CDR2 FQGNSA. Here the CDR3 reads CASSPSGGGIWETQYF. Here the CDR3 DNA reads TGTGCCAGCAGCCCTAGCGGGGGCGGTATATGGGAGACCCAGTACTTC.

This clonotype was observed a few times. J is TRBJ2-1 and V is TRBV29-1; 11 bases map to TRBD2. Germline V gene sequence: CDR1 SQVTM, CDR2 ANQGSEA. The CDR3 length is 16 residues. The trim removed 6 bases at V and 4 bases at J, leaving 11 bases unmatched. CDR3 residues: CSVDRLAGHAYNEQFF. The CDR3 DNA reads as TGCAGCGTGGACAGACTAGCGGGGCACGCGTACAATGAGCAGTTCTTC.

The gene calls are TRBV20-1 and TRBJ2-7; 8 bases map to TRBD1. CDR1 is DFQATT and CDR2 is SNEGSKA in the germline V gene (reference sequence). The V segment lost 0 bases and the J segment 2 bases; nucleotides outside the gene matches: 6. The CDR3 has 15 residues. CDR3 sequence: CSARDLMTGAYEQYF. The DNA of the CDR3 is TGCAGTGCTAGAGACCTCATGACAGGGGCCTACGAGCAGTACTTC.

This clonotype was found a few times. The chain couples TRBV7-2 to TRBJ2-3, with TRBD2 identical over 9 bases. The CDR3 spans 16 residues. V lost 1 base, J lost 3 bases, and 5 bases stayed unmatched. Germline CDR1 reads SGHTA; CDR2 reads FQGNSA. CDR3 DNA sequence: TGTGCCAGCAGCTTAGTAGGGGGACTAGCTACAGATACGCAGTATTTT. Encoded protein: CASSLVGGLATDTQYF.

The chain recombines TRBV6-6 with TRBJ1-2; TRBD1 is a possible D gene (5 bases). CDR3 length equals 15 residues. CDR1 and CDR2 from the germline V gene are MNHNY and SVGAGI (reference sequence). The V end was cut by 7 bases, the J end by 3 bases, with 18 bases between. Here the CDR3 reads CASILHRTLDYGYTF. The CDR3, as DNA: TGTGCCAGCATTTTACACAGGACTCTGGACTATGGCTACACCTTC.

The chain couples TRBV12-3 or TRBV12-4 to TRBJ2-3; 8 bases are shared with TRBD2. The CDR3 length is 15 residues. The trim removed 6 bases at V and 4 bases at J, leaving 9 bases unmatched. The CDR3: CASRPAGVSADTQYF. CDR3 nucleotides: TGTGCCAGCAGGCCAGCGGGGGTTAGCGCAGATACGCAGTATTTT.

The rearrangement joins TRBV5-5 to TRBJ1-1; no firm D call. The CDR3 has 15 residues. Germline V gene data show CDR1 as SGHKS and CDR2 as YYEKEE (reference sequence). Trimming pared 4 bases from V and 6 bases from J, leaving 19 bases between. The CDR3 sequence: CASSPISGGRAEAFF. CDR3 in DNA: TGTGCCAGCAGCCCAATTTCGGGAGGAAGGGCTGAAGCTTTCTTT.

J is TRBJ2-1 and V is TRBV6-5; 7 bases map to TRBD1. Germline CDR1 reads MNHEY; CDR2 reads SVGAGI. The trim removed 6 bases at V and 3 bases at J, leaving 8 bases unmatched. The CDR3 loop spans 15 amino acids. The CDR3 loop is CASRDGTVLYNEQFF. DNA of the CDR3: TGTGCCAGCAGAGATGGGACAGTGCTCTACAATGAGCAGTTCTTC.

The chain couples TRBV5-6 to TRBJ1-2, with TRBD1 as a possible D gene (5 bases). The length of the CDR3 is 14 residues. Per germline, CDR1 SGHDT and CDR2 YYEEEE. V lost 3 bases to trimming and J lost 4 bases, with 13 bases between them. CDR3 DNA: TGTGCCAGCAGCTGGGGGGAGTATTTCTATGGCTACACCTTC. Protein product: CASSWGEYFYGYTF.

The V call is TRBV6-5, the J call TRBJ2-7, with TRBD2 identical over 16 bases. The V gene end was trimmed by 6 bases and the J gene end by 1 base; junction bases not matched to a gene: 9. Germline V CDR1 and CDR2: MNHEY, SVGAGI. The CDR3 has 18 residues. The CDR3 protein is CASRLLGTSGGASYEQYF. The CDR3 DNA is TGTGCCAGCAGGCTACTCGGGACTAGCGGGGGGGCATCCTACGAGCAGTACTTC.

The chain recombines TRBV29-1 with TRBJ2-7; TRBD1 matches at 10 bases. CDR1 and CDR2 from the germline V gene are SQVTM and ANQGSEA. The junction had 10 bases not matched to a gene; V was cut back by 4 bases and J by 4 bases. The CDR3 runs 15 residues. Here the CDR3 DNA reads TGCAGCGTTGTAGTGGTGAGGGACAGGGGATACGAGCAGTACTTC. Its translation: CSVVVVRDRGYEQYF.

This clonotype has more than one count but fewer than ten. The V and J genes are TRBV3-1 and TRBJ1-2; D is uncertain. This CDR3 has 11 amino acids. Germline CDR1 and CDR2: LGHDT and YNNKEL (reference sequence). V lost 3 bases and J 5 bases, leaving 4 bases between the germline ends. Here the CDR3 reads CASSHGYGYTF. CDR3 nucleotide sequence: TGTGCCAGCAGCCACGGGTATGGCTACACCTTC.

CDR3 in DNA: TGTGCCAGCAGCTGGGGACTAGCGGGAGCCCACGAGCAGTACTTC. Residues: CASSWGLAGAHEQYF. This chain links TRBV7-8 with TRBJ2-7, with 14 bases lining up with TRBD2. With V trimmed by 4 bases and J by 5 bases, 4 bases remained unmatched. Germline V lookup: CDR1 SGHVS, CDR2 FQNEAQ. The CDR3 is 15 amino acids.

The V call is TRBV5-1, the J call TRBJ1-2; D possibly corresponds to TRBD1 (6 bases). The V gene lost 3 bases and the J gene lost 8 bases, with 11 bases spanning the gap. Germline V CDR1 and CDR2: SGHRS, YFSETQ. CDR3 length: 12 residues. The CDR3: CASSYTGNGYTF. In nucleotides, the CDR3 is TGCGCCAGCAGCTACACAGGGAACGGCTACACCTTC. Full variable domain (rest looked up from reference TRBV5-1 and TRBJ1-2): KAGVTQTPRYLIKTRGQQVTLSCSPISGHRSVSWYQQTPGQGLQFLFEYFSETQRNKGNFPGRFSGRQFSNSRSEMNVSTLELGDSALYLCASSYTGNGYTFGSGTRLTVV.

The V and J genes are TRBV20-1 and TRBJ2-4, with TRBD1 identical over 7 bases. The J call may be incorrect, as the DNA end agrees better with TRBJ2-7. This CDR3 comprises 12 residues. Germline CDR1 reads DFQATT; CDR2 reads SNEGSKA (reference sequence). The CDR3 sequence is CSARDSRYEQYF. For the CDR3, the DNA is TGCAGTGCGAGGGACAGCAGATACGAGCAGTACTTC.

CDR3 in DNA: TGCAGTGCTAGAGGCCCCGGACGCCGGCCCGATGAGCAGTTCTTC. Translation gives CSARGPGRRPDEQFF. This chain connects TRBV20-1 to TRBJ2-1; D is unclear. This CDR3 has 15 residues. V shed 1 base and J shed 8 bases, with 18 bases lying between them. Germline V gene sequence: CDR1 DFQATT, CDR2 SNEGSKA (reference sequence).

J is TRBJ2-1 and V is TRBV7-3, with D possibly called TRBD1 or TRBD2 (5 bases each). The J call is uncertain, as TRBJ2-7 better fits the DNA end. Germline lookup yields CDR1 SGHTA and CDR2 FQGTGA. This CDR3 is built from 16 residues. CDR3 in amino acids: CASSLTWGSSYNEQYF. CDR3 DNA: TGTGCCAGCAGCTTAACGTGGGGGAGCTCCTACAATGAGCAGTACTTC.

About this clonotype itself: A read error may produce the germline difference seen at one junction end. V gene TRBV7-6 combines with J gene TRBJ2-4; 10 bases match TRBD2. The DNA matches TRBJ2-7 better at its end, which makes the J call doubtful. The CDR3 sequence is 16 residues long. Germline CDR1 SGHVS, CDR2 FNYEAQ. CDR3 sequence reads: CATSRDWSAGGYEQYF. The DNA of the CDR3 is TGTGCCACCAGCAGAGATTGGTCAGCGGGAGGGTACGAGCAGTACTTC.

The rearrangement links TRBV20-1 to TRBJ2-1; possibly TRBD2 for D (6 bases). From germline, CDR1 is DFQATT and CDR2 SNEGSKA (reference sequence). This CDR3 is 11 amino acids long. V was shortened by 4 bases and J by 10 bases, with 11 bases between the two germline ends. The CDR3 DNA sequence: TGCAGTGCTATCTATGGACTAGAGCAGTTCTTC. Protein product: CSAIYGLEQFF.

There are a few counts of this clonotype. CDR3 residues: CSVGTGLWETQYF. The CDR3 region has the DNA TGCAGCGTGGGGACTGGCCTGTGGGAGACCCAGTACTTC. The J gene is TRBJ2-5, the V gene TRBV29-1; D is possibly TRBD2 (6 bases). Germline V gives CDR1 SQVTM, CDR2 ANQGSEA. V was cut by 6 bases and J by 5 bases, with 16 bases left in between. The CDR3 length is 13 residues.

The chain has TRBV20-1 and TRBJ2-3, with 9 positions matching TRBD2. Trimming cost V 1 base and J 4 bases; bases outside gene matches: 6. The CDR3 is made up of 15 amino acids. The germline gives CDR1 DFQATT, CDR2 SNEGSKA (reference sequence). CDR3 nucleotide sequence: TGCAGTGCTAGAGTGGCGGGAGGGCCCGCAGATACGCAGTATTTT. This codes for CSARVAGGPADTQYF.

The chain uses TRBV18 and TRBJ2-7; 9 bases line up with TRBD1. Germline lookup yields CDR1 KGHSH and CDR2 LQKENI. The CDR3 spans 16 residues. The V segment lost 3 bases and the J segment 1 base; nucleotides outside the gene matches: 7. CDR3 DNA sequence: TGTGCCAGCTCACCCTCCCGGGACAGGGCTTCCTACGAGCAGTACTTC. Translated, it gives CASSPSRDRASYEQYF.

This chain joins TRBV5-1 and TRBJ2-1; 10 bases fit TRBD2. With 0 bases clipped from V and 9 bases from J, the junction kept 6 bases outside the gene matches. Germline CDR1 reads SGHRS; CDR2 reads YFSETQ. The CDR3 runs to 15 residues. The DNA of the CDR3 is TGCGCCAGCAGCTTGGTTCCTAGCGGGAGTAGTGAGCAGTTCTTC. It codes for CASSLVPSGSSEQFF.